The 27 T cell receptor beta chains below were found in one sample sequenced in a study of post-analysis software for immune sequencing data. Broader study findings: In patients, about five TRBV segments were more frequent than in controls, with TRBV5-6, TRBV5-1 and TRBV20-1 among them.

Prepared libraries of TCR beta cDNA carried unique molecular identifiers. TCRdb passed the PCR reads through MiXCR, listing each CDR3 protein once. The sample holds 600,000 to 700,000 distinct CDR3 sequences, 55% to 70% seen once. These receptors are not linked to any known antigen. The sample comprised blood. The receptors originated from a girl aged 2 to 9 with multiple sclerosis.

This clonotype was detected a few times. This chain links TRBV7-6 with TRBJ2-1; D unclear. Between the trimmed V and J ends, which lost 0 bases and 9 bases, there was a span of 15 bases. The CDR3 loop spans 15 amino acids. Looked up from germline, CDR1 is SGHVS and CDR2 is FNYEAQ. CDR3 region: CASSLALMSTGEQFF. The CDR3 DNA reads as TGTGCCAGCAGCTTAGCTCTTATGAGTACCGGTGAGCAGTTCTTC.

This clonotype was seen only a few times. This chain links TRBV5-5 with TRBJ2-1; TRBD2 agrees at 10 bases. Germline CDR1 and CDR2: SGHKS and YYEKEE (reference sequence). J lost 3 bases, V lost 3 bases, and 9 bases had no gene match. The CDR3 covers 17 residues. The CDR3 protein is CASSSEKTSGFYNEQFF. The DNA for the CDR3 is TGTGCCAGCAGCTCCGAAAAGACTAGCGGGTTCTACAATGAGCAGTTCTTC.

The CDR3 loop is CASSSDRGLIAEKLFF. CDR3 DNA: TGTGCCAGCAGTTCGGACAGGGGACTGATCGCCGAAAAACTGTTTTTT. This chain uses TRBV6-5 with TRBJ1-4, with 9 nucleotides matching TRBD1. CDR3 length: 16 residues. V lost 4 bases, J lost 8 bases, and 11 bases stayed unmatched. Germline CDR1 and CDR2: MNHEY and SVGAGI.

The table lists this clonotype with a few counts. This chain connects TRBV29-1 to TRBJ2-3, with a possible D match to TRBD2 (6 bases). The V gene's germline CDR1 is SQVTM and CDR2 ANQGSEA. Trimming cost V 4 bases and J 0 bases, with 8 bases left between them. The CDR3 loop spans 13 amino acids. CDR3: CSVASASTDTQYF. CDR3 in DNA: TGCAGCGTTGCTAGCGCTAGCACAGATACGCAGTATTTT.

This sequence joins TRBV5-1 and TRBJ2-1; D gene uncertain. The V end lost 5 bases, the J end lost 3 bases, and 12 bases lay between the germline ends. CDR1 and CDR2 from the germline V gene are SGHRS and YFSETQ. CDR3 length: 14 amino acids. CDR3 sequence reads: CASSLFIDYNEQFF. The DNA of the CDR3 is TGCGCCAGCAGTCTCTTTATCGACTACAATGAGCAGTTCTTC. The full variable domain, rest sourced from reference TRBV5-1 and TRBJ2-1, is KAGVTQTPRYLIKTRGQQVTLSCSPISGHRSVSWYQQTPGQGLQFLFEYFSETQRNKGNFPGRFSGRQFSNSRSEMNVSTLELGDSALYLCASSLFIDYNEQFFGPGTRLTVL.

The sample holds a few counts of this clonotype. The V call is TRBV12-3 or TRBV12-4, the J call TRBJ1-1, with 9 nucleotides matching TRBD1. The junction had 11 bases not matched to a gene; V was cut back by 5 bases and J by 10 bases. The CDR3 is 14 amino acids. The CDR3 region has the DNA TGTGCCAGCAGTGCGGGACAGGGAGTAATGGCAGCTTTCTTT. Amino acids: CASSAGQGVMAAFF.

J is TRBJ1-1 and V is TRBV20-1, with D perhaps matching TRBD1 (6 bases). Germline V gene data show CDR1 as DFQATT and CDR2 as SNEGSKA (reference sequence). Trimming shortened V by 3 bases and J by 4 bases, and 18 bases separated the two germline ends. The CDR3 spans 15 residues. The CDR3 DNA is TGCAGTGCTAGGTCTGCAGGGGAACGGGGCACTGAAGCTTTCTTT. It codes for CSARSAGERGTEAFF.

This clonotype was seen a few times. An end of the junction does not agree with germline; a read error may underlie this. The CDR3 DNA reads TGCAGCGTGAGCGGAGATAGCAATCAGCCTCAGCATTTT. Translation: CSVSGDSNQPQHF. This chain joins TRBV29-1 and TRBJ1-5; no definite D call. The CDR3 extends over 13 amino acids. Looked up from germline, CDR1 is SQVTM and CDR2 is ANQGSEA. Complete variable domain (other parts from reference TRBV29-1 and TRBJ1-5): SAVISQKPSRDICQRGTSLTIQCQVDSQVTMMFWYRQQPGQSLTLIATANQGSEATYESGFVIDKFPISRPNLTFSTLTVSNMSPEDSSIYLCSVSGDSNQPQHFGDGTRLSIL.

CDR3 nucleotide sequence: TGCGCCACCGGACCCTTTTCCATCGTAAACTATGGCTACACCTTC. Amino acids: CATGPFSIVNYGYTF. V and J are TRBV10-2 and TRBJ1-2; no clear D gene. Trimming took off 10 bases at V and 2 bases at J, with 20 bases between the two ends. This CDR3 region has 15 residues. The V gene's germline CDR1 is WSHSY and CDR2 SAAADI.

The count of this clonotype is one. The V gene is TRBV10-3, the J gene TRBJ2-2; 9 bases match TRBD1. CDR3 size: 17 residues. CDR1 and CDR2 (germline): ENHRY, SYGVKD. Germline trimming cut 9 bases from V and 1 base from J; bases unmatched to any gene: 12. CDR3 in DNA: TGTGCCATTTCTCCCGGGACAGGGAGGAGGAACACCGGGGAGCTGTTTTTT. Protein sequence: CAISPGTGRRNTGELFF.

This clonotype has more than one count but fewer than ten. The chain joins TRBV7-9 to TRBJ2-4, with no clear D. CDR3 length equals 14 residues. Germline CDR1 reads SEHNR; CDR2 reads FQNEAQ (reference sequence). V lost 5 bases to trimming and J lost 7 bases, with 15 bases between them. CDR3 coding DNA: TGTGCCAGCAGCCCAGACGGACGGGCGAACATTCAGTACTTC. Amino acid sequence: CASSPDGRANIQYF.

This chain joins TRBV7-2 and TRBJ2-5; 9 bases are shared with TRBD1. CDR1 is SGHTA and CDR2 is FQGNSA in the germline V gene. Trimming cost V 5 bases and J 4 bases; bases outside gene matches: 8. The CDR3 is 15 amino acids. CDR3 bases: TGTGCCAGCAGCGAGGGACAGGGATTCTTAGAGACCCAGTACTTC. Its translation is CASSEGQGFLETQYF.

The chain uses TRBV6-5 and TRBJ2-6; the match to TRBD1 covers 8 bases. The CDR3 runs 16 residues. CDR1 is MNHEY and CDR2 is SVGAGI in the germline V gene. The V and J ends lost 4 bases and 0 bases, in that order; junction bases with no gene match: 2. This CDR3 is CASSLGQGSGANVLTF. The CDR3, as DNA: TGTGCCAGCAGTTTAGGACAGGGCTCTGGGGCCAACGTCCTGACTTTC.

The chain carries TRBV7-8 and TRBJ2-3, with a possible D match to TRBD2 (7 bases). CDR1 SGHVS and CDR2 FQNEAQ come from the germline V gene. This CDR3 region has 15 residues. Trimming took 4 bases from V and 5 from J, leaving 16 bases between them. The CDR3 sequence is CASSWAAGAGDTQYF. CDR3 nucleotides: TGTGCCAGCAGCTGGGCGGCGGGGGCGGGAGATACGCAGTATTTT.

There are a few counts of this clonotype. This sequence joins TRBV20-1 and TRBJ2-1, with 8 bases aligning to TRBD2. The length of the CDR3 is 14 residues. Unmatched junction bases numbered 4, after V lost 5 bases and J lost 1 base. The germline V gene has CDR1 DFQATT and CDR2 SNEGSKA (reference sequence). CDR3: CSAERESSYNEQFF. In nucleotides, the CDR3 is TGCAGTGCTGAGCGGGAGTCATCCTACAATGAGCAGTTCTTC.

The sample holds a few counts of this clonotype. The rearrangement joins TRBV6-6 to TRBJ2-3, with D perhaps TRBD2 (5 bases). The CDR3 length is 17 residues. With 4 bases removed from V and 4 bases from J, the gap between germline ends came to 21 bases. Germline values: CDR1 MNHNY, CDR2 SVGAGI (reference sequence). The CDR3 sequence: CASSSDLGSGFSDTQYF. The CDR3 DNA reads as TGTGCCAGCAGTTCGGACCTGGGGAGCGGATTTTCAGATACGCAGTATTTT.

This chain uses TRBV10-3 with TRBJ1-2; D unresolved. CDR3 length: 14 amino acids. V was cut by 9 bases and J by 6 bases, with 20 bases left in between. From germline, CDR1 is ENHRY and CDR2 SYGVKD. The CDR3 is CAIFDQALRNGYTF. The CDR3 nucleotides read TGTGCCATATTTGACCAGGCCCTTAGGAATGGCTACACCTTC.

V gene TRBV5-1 combines with J gene TRBJ2-3; 8 positions match TRBD2. There are 16 residues in the CDR3. Germline V gives CDR1 SGHRS, CDR2 YFSETQ. With V trimmed by 0 bases and J by 0 bases, 3 bases remained unmatched. CDR3 in amino acids: CASSLDGGGSTDTQYF. The CDR3 DNA sequence: TGCGCCAGCAGCTTGGATGGCGGGGGGAGCACAGATACGCAGTATTTT.

The V gene is TRBV2, the J gene TRBJ2-1; D might be TRBD2 (5 bases). In germline, CDR1 is SNHLY, CDR2 FYNNEI. The length of the CDR3 is 14 residues. The germline V and J ends were trimmed by 8 bases and 3 bases, with 14 bases remaining between them. The CDR3 bases are TGTGCCAGCGGTAAGAGGGATCTCTACAATGAGCAGTTCTTC. Protein product: CASGKRDLYNEQFF.

This clonotype appeared a few times. This chain connects TRBV14 to TRBJ1-2; no clear D. Germline V gives CDR1 SGHDN, CDR2 FVKESK. CDR3 length: 13 residues. V gave up 4 bases and J gave up 3 bases, with 9 bases separating them. CDR3 in DNA: TGTGCCAGCAGCCCCGCCGGGTACTATGGCTACACCTTC. It is translated as CASSPAGYYGYTF.

V usage is TRBV7-3 and J usage is TRBJ1-5, with D perhaps matching TRBD1 (5 bases). With 4 bases removed from V and 0 bases from J, the gap between germline ends came to 22 bases. Germline V gene sequence: CDR1 SGHTA, CDR2 FQGTGA. This CDR3 is built from 19 residues. Written as DNA, the CDR3 is TGTGCCAGCAGCTCTCATCGGACACCTCACGGATATAGCAATCAGCCCCAGCATTTT. This gives the protein CASSSHRTPHGYSNQPQHF. Variable domain in full (rest from reference TRBV7-3 and TRBJ1-5): GAGVSQTPSNKVTEKGKYVELRCDPISGHTALYWYRQSLGQGPEFLIYFQGTGAADDSGLPNDRFFAVRPEGSVSTLKIQRTERGDSAVYLCASSSHRTPHGYSNQPQHFGDGTRLSIL.

The chain combines TRBV11-2 with TRBJ2-1; TRBD2 aligns across 8 bases. V was clipped by 5 bases and J by 8 bases; unmatched bases: 11. Germline lookup yields CDR1 SGHAT and CDR2 FQNNGV. The CDR3 runs to 15 residues. The CDR3 loop reads CASSLSGSDSYEQFF. The CDR3 region has the DNA TGTGCCAGCAGCCTCAGCGGGAGTGATTCGTATGAGCAGTTCTTC.

This clonotype was detected a few times. This chain connects TRBV10-3 to TRBJ2-1; 12 bases match TRBD1. This CDR3 region has 14 residues. The junction had 7 bases not matched to a gene; V was cut back by 8 bases and J by 8 bases. The V gene's germline CDR1 is ENHRY and CDR2 SYGVKD. The CDR3 loop is CAISGTGGSHEQFF. The DNA of the CDR3 is TGTGCCATCTCCGGGACAGGGGGCTCCCATGAGCAGTTCTTC.

The chain couples TRBV5-1 to TRBJ2-2, with a tentative D call TRBD1 (5 bases). V was pared by 5 bases and J by 1 base, with 9 bases between. The germline V gene encodes CDR1 SGHRS and CDR2 YFSETQ. The CDR3 has 14 amino acids. The CDR3 spells CASSSDRNTGELFF. CDR3 coding DNA: TGCGCCAGCAGTTCAGACAGGAACACCGGGGAGCTGTTTTTT.

This clonotype was found a few times. The V call is TRBV9, the J call TRBJ2-7; 10 bases map to TRBD1. Unmatched junction bases numbered 9, after V lost 7 bases and J lost 5 bases. Germline CDR1 SGDLS, CDR2 YYNGEE. The CDR3 covers 14 residues. This chain's CDR3 is CASGRQGAWDEQYF. CDR3 coding DNA: TGTGCCAGCGGCCGACAGGGGGCGTGGGACGAGCAGTACTTC.

V usage is TRBV6-5 and J usage is TRBJ2-2; D gene unclear. Trimming stripped 10 bases from V and 6 bases from J, with 12 bases between. The CDR3 loop spans 12 amino acids. Germline CDR1 reads MNHEY; CDR2 reads SVGAGI. CDR3 amino acids: CATYDRSGELFF. The CDR3 bases are TGTGCCACTTATGACCGCTCCGGGGAGCTGTTTTTT.

V is TRBV5-8 and J is TRBJ2-3; 7 bases are shared with TRBD1. CDR1 SGHTS and CDR2 YDEGEE come from the germline V gene. J was trimmed by 4 bases and V by 5 bases; bases with no gene match: 10. CDR3 length equals 15 residues. In DNA form, the CDR3 reads TGTGCCAGCAGGGGTAGGACAGGTAGCCCAGATACGCAGTATTTT. It is translated as CASRGRTGSPDTQYF.